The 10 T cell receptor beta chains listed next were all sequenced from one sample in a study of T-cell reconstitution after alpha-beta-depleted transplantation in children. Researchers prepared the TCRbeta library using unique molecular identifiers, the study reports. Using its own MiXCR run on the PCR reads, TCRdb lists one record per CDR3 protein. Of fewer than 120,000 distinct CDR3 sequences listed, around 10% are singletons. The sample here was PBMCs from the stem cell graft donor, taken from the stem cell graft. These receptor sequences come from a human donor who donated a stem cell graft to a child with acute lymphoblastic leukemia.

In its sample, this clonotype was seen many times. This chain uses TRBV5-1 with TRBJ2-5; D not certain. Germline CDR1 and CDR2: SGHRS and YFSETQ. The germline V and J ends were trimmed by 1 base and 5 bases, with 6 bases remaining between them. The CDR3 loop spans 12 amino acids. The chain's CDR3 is CASSLLGETQYF. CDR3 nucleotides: TGCGCCAGCAGCTTGCTCGGGGAGACCCAGTACTTC.

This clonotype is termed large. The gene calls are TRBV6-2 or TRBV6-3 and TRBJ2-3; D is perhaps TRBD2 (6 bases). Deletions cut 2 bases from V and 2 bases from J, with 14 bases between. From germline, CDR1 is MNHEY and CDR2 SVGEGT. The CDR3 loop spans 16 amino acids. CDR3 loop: CASSYDPGENTDTQYF. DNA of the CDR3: TGTGCCAGCAGTTACGATCCGGGGGAAAACACAGATACGCAGTATTTT.

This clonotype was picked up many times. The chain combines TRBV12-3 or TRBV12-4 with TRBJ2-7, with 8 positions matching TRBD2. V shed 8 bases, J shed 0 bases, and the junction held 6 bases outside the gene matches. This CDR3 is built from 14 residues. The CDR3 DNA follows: TGTGCCAGCGGTCGGGGGGGTTCCTCCTACGAGCAGTACTTC. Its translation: CASGRGGSSYEQYF.

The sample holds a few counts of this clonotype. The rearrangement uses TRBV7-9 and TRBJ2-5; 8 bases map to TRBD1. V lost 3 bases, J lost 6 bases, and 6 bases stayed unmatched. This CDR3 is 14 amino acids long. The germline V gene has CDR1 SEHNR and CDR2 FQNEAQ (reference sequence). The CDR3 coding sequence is TGTGCCAGCAGCTTCGACAGGGGAGTCCAGACCCAGTACTTC. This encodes CASSFDRGVQTQYF.

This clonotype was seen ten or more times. The CDR3 DNA sequence: TGTGCCAGCAGCCCCGGGGGGGTGGGGGGAGAGACCCAGTACTTC. As protein: CASSPGGVGGETQYF. The chain has TRBV28 and TRBJ2-5, with 8 bases identical to TRBD2. Germline CDR1 MDHEN, CDR2 SYDVKM. J gave up 4 bases and V 6 bases, and 10 bases lay outside the gene matches. This CDR3 region has 15 residues.

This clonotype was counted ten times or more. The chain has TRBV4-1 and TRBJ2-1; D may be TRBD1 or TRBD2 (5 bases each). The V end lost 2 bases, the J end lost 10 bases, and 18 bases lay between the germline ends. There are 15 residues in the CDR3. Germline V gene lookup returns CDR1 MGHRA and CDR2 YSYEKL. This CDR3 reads CASSQTWVGVREQFF. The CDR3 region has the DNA TGCGCCAGCAGCCAAACATGGGTGGGGGTAAGAGAGCAGTTCTTC.

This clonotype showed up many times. CDR3 amino acids: CASSLGGSGGQETQYF. The CDR3 bases are TGTGCCAGCAGCTTAGGTGGTAGCGGGGGCCAAGAGACCCAGTACTTC. The chain combines TRBV7-2 with TRBJ2-5; 9 bases fit TRBD2. The CDR3 sequence is 16 residues long. The germline V gene has CDR1 SGHTA and CDR2 FQGNSA. V lost 1 base to trimming and J lost 1 base; unmatched junction nucleotides: 4. Using reference TRBV7-2 and TRBJ2-5 for the parts outside the CDR3, the full variable domain is GAGVSQSPSNKVTEKGKDVELRCDPISGHTALYWYRQSLGQGLEFLIYFQGNSAPDKSGLPSDRFSAERTGGSVSTLTIQRTQQEDSAVYLCASSLGGSGGQETQYFGPGTRLLVL.

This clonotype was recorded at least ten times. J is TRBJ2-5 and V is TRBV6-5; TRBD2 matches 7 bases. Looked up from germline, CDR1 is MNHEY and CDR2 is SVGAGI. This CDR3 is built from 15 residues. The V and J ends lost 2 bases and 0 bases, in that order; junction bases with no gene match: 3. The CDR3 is CASSYDGRYQETQYF. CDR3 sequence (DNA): TGTGCCAGCAGTTACGACGGGAGGTACCAAGAGACCCAGTACTTC.

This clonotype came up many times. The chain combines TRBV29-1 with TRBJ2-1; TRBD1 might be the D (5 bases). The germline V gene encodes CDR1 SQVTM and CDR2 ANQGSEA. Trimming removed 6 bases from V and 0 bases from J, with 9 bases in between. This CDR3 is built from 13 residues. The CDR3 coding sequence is TGCAGCGTCGGACATCCCTCCTACAATGAGCAGTTCTTC. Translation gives CSVGHPSYNEQFF.

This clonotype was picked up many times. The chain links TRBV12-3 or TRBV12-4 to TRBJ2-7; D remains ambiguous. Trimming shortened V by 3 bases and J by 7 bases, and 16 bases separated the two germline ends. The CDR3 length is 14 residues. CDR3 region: CASSFGRKVLEQYF. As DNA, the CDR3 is TGTGCCAGCAGTTTTGGCAGGAAAGTCCTAGAGCAGTACTTC.